This T cell receptor (beta chain) was identified in a study of blood T cell repertoires in COVID-19. Overall study context: Sources were T cells, B-cell-depleted T cells, or PBMCs; the material itself was cDNA or gDNA.

The length of the CDR3 is 18 residues. The germline CDR1 and CDR2 sequences are SGHTS and YDEGEE. The ends lost 5 bases at V and 2 bases at J; junction bases unmatched: 12. Sequenced by immunoSEQ multiplex PCR; TCRdb stores in-frame clones only, minus some. The sample carries 200,000 to 300,000 clones, more than 75% recorded once. Sequencing was performed on peripheral blood. This clonotype was sampled from a woman in her forties or fifties with acute or convalescent COVID-19. The chain uses TRBV5-8 and TRBJ2-1; 11 bases line up with TRBD1. The CDR3 coding sequence is TGTGCCAGCAGTTCTCCCCTCCTGGACAGGGGGCCCTACAATGAGCAGTTCTTC. As protein: CASSSPLLDRGPYNEQFF.